The text below deals with one T cell receptor (beta chain). Its antigen is still unknown. This entry belongs to a study of T cell responses to AZD1222 COVID-19 vaccine. The study's findings and limits: Spike-specific TCR depth and breadth grew after two AZD1222 doses.

Trimming removed 6 bases from V and 11 bases from J; junction bases left unmatched: 9. The CDR3 consists of 13 residues. Only in-frame clones appear in the TCRdb table, and some are missing; sequencing was by immunoSEQ multiplex PCR. Among 150,000 or so clones listed, about nine tenths were seen once. The gene calls are TRBV12-3 or TRBV12-4 and TRBJ1-4; 7 nucleotides match TRBD1. This TCR was recovered from an adult in good health. Sequencing used peripheral blood, obtained on day 0 of AZD1222 vaccination. The CDR3 loop reads CASSPDREGKLFF. The CDR3 coding sequence is TGTGCCAGCAGCCCAGACAGGGAGGGTAAACTGTTTTTT.